The 5 T cell receptor beta chains in this list originate from one sample, sequenced in a study of blood T cell repertoires in COVID-19. Generated by immunoSEQ multiplex PCR, the TCRdb table keeps only in-frame clones and is missing some. The profile shows roughly 15,000 clones, around nine tenths of them singletons. The sequenced sample was peripheral blood. The receptors were gathered from a man aged 55 to 69 with active COVID-19.

The rearrangement joins TRBV28 to TRBJ2-1, with 7 bases aligning to TRBD1. The CDR3 runs 15 residues. CDR1 and CDR2 from the germline V gene are MDHEN and SYDVKM. Trimming at V came to 5 bases and at J to 5 bases, leaving 9 bases not matched to a gene. CDR3 in amino acids: CASSPQGDQDNEQFF. The CDR3 region has the DNA TGTGCCAGCAGTCCCCAGGGGGATCAGGACAATGAGCAGTTCTTC.

This chain's CDR3 is CASSFGGQGFGYTF. Here the CDR3 DNA reads TGCGCCAGCAGCTTTGGGGGACAGGGGTTTGGCTACACCTTC. The V gene is TRBV5-1, the J gene TRBJ1-2; 10 bases agree with TRBD1. The CDR3 totals 14 residues. Germline V gene lookup returns CDR1 SGHRS and CDR2 YFSETQ. V lost 2 bases, J lost 7 bases, and 5 bases stayed unmatched. Supplemented by reference TRBV5-1 and TRBJ1-2, the full variable domain reads KAGVTQTPRYLIKTRGQQVTLSCSPISGHRSVSWYQQTPGQGLQFLFEYFSETQRNKGNFPGRFSGRQFSNSRSEMNVSTLELGDSALYLCASSFGGQGFGYTFGSGTRLTVV.

This rearrangement joins TRBV6-5 to TRBJ1-1, with 11 bases that match TRBD1. Germline CDR1 reads MNHEY; CDR2 reads SVGAGI. The CDR3 totals 15 residues. J gave up 8 bases and V 6 bases, and 11 bases lay outside the gene matches. The CDR3 DNA reads TGTGCCAGCAGGGCTCCGGGACAGGGGGTTTCCGAAGCTTTCTTT. It is translated as CASRAPGQGVSEAFF.

The rearrangement uses TRBV4-2 and TRBJ1-2; 7 bases are a match to TRBD1. With 4 bases clipped from V and 4 bases from J, the junction kept 9 bases outside the gene matches. The CDR3 is 15 residues long. Germline-derived CDR1 and CDR2 are LGHNA and YNFKEQ. The CDR3 spells CASSLETGQRYGYTF. CDR3 nucleotide sequence: TGTGCCAGCAGCCTTGAGACAGGGCAGCGCTATGGCTACACCTTC.

This clone was observed a single time. The rearrangement joins TRBV9 to TRBJ2-2; 12 bases match TRBD2. CDR1 is SGDLS, CDR2 YYNGEE, per germline. This CDR3 contains 16 residues. Trimming cost V 3 bases and J 6 bases; bases outside gene matches: 6. The CDR3 loop reads CASSAPSGGVAGELFF. The CDR3 bases are TGTGCCAGCAGCGCCCCTAGCGGGGGGGTCGCCGGGGAGCTGTTTTTT.